This TCR beta chain was retrieved from a study of CD8 T cells in ankylosing spondylitis. General study findings and limits: Significantly higher representation of disease-linked clones was reported for matched ankylosing spondylitis synovial fluid. Both synovial fluid and blood in reactive arthritis had previously been reported to carry some motif variants. Peripheral blood held disease-linked clones only at relatively low frequency, and these were CD8+. One TCR beta motif, made up of under ten highly homologous variants, appeared characteristic of ankylosing spondylitis blood.

5'-RACE, quantitative and with molecular barcodes, yielded the TCR beta libraries. Using its own MiXCR run on the 5' RACE reads, TCRdb lists one record per CDR3 protein. This sample yields a few hundred thousand distinct CDR3 sequences, of which around 22% are seen a single time; about 17% belongs to the top ten. This clonotype was observed a few times. What it binds is not known. Deletions cut 7 bases from V and 2 bases from J, with 20 bases between. CDR3 size: 16 residues. Germline CDR1 and CDR2: LNHDA and SQIVND (reference sequence). Specimen: blood, either unsorted or a sorted T cell fraction (not recorded which). This receptor was obtained from a male donor with ankylosing spondylitis. The chain couples TRBV19 to TRBJ1-1; D is possibly TRBD1 (6 bases). Written as DNA, the CDR3 is TGTGCCAGTACGTCCAGGGGACTATCGAGAAACACTGAAGCTTTCTTT. Translated: CASTSRGLSRNTEAFF. The variable domain in full, with the rest retrieved from reference TRBV19 and TRBJ1-1, is DGGITQSPKYLFRKEGQNVTLSCEQNLNHDAMYWYRQDPGQGLRLIYYSQIVNDFQKGDIAEGYSVSREKKESFPLTVTSAQKNPTAFYLCASTSRGLSRNTEAFFGQGTRLTVV.